The 19 T cell receptor beta chains below all came from one sample that was sequenced in a study of molecular identifiers for immune sequencing clone quantification. Each CDR3 protein gets one entry after TCRdb re-called the PCR reads with MiXCR. The top ten hold less than 9% of the sample, which has about 40,000 distinct CDR3 sequences, approximately 17% seen once. The sample was naive CD8+ T cells from blood, with Jurkat cell RNA spiked in. Sample subset: FACS-sorted CD8+CD4-CCR7+CD45RA+ naive T cells. These receptors were collected from a human donor in good health. Some libraries in this study had Jurkat cell RNA spiked in.

This clonotype was seen repeatedly, ten times or more. V gene TRBV15 combines with J gene TRBJ2-1, with D possibly TRBD1 on 5 matching bases. The germline gives CDR1 LNHNV, CDR2 YYDKDF (reference sequence). CDR3 length: 17 residues. The V gene lost 2 bases and the J gene lost 6 bases, with 20 bases spanning the gap. CDR3 nucleotide sequence: TGTGCCACCAGCAGACTAACAGGATCCCCCGTGTTCAATGAGCAGTTCTTC. It yields the protein CATSRLTGSPVFNEQFF.

Note on this clonotype: A much bigger clone sits one base away, suggesting this may be a read error. The V gene is TRBV7-6, the J gene TRBJ2-3; the D gene is possibly TRBD2 (5 bases). From germline, CDR1 is SGHVS and CDR2 FNYEAQ. The CDR3 length is 16 residues. The CDR3 bases are TGTGCCAGCGGCTTAGTAGCTCTAGCAAGAGGAGATACGCAGTATTTT. Its protein product is CASGLVALARGDTQYF.

The chain has TRBV6-5 and TRBJ2-1; D perhaps matches TRBD2 (6 bases). Per germline, CDR1 MNHEY and CDR2 SVGAGI. V gave up 2 bases and J gave up 10 bases, with 12 bases separating them. This CDR3 has 13 residues. The CDR3 nucleotides read TGTGCCAGCAGTTACCCCCAGGCGGGGGAGCAGTTCTTC. Its translation: CASSYPQAGEQFF.

This clonotype has a count of ten or more. V usage is TRBV6-2 or TRBV6-3 and J usage is TRBJ2-1; possibly TRBD2 for D (6 bases). The germline gives CDR1 MNHEY, CDR2 SVGEGT. Trimming stripped 4 bases from V and 1 base from J, with 17 bases between. There are 17 residues in the CDR3. CDR3 in amino acids: CASSWTVGTSSYNEQFF. The CDR3 DNA follows: TGTGCCAGCAGTTGGACTGTTGGGACTTCTTCCTACAATGAGCAGTTCTTC.

This clonotype was counted between two and nine times. CDR3 nucleotides: TGTGCCAGTAGTGAACCGGGACTAGCGGTCTACGAGCAGTACTTC. Its translation: CASSEPGLAVYEQYF. This chain connects TRBV19 to TRBJ2-7, with 11 bases aligning to TRBD2. The length of the CDR3 is 15 residues. The germline V gene encodes CDR1 LNHDA and CDR2 SQIVND (reference sequence). Trimming removed 5 bases from V and 3 bases from J; junction bases left unmatched: 6.

In its sample, this clonotype was seen many times. The chain recombines TRBV12-3 or TRBV12-4 with TRBJ2-3, with 12 bases fitting TRBD2. J lost 5 bases, V lost 4 bases, and 7 bases had no gene match. The CDR3 runs to 16 residues. The DNA for the CDR3 is TGTGCCAGCAGTTCCTCTAGCGGGAGGGATTTAGATACGCAGTATTTT. Protein sequence: CASSSSSGRDLDTQYF.

In this sample, this clonotype turned up a few times. The CDR3 nucleotides are TGTGCCAGCGGACGGGGACTAGCGAACGAGCAGTACTTC. Its protein product is CASGRGLANEQYF. The chain recombines TRBV7-6 with TRBJ2-7; 10 bases are a match to TRBD2. Trimming cost V 8 bases and J 5 bases; bases outside gene matches: 6. The V gene's germline CDR1 is SGHVS and CDR2 FNYEAQ. This CDR3 has 13 residues.

The V and J genes are TRBV9 and TRBJ2-7; 9 nucleotides align to TRBD1. The CDR3 is made up of 16 amino acids. The germline CDR1 and CDR2 sequences are SGDLS and YYNGEE. The junction had 11 bases not matched to a gene; V was cut back by 0 bases and J by 7 bases. The CDR3 DNA is TGTGCCAGCAGCGTAGATCCGGGACAGGGACTACGAGAGCAGTACTTC. It translates to CASSVDPGQGLREQYF.

This clonotype was recorded at least ten times. The chain links TRBV5-1 to TRBJ2-1, with 7 nucleotides matching TRBD2. V shed 2 bases, J shed 6 bases, and the junction held 5 bases outside the gene matches. The CDR3 consists of 14 residues. CDR1 and CDR2 (germline): SGHRS, YFSETQ. The CDR3 region is CASSLFLAANEQFF. The DNA for the CDR3 is TGCGCCAGCAGCTTATTCCTAGCGGCCAATGAGCAGTTCTTC. Full variable domain (outside the CDR3, taken from reference TRBV5-1 and TRBJ2-1): KAGVTQTPRYLIKTRGQQVTLSCSPISGHRSVSWYQQTPGQGLQFLFEYFSETQRNKGNFPGRFSGRQFSNSRSEMNVSTLELGDSALYLCASSLFLAANEQFFGPGTRLTVL.

This clonotype was seen at least ten times. The V and J genes are TRBV12-3 or TRBV12-4 and TRBJ2-2; D remains ambiguous. The CDR3 covers 11 residues. The ends were cut back, 6 bases at V and 6 bases at J, with 5 bases in the middle. The CDR3 sequence is CASSGAGELFF. The CDR3 coding sequence is TGTGCCAGCAGCGGAGCCGGGGAGCTGTTTTTT.

In this sample, this clonotype turned up many times. The chain employs TRBV6-6 and TRBJ2-2; 8 bases are shared with TRBD1. Trimming at V came to 6 bases and at J to 1 base, leaving 4 bases not matched to a gene. The germline gives CDR1 MNHNY, CDR2 SVGAGI (reference sequence). CDR3 length equals 15 residues. For the CDR3, the DNA is TGTGCCAGCAGGAGACAGGGGATGAACACCGGGGAGCTGTTTTTT. The encoded protein is CASRRQGMNTGELFF.

The chain recombines TRBV12-3 or TRBV12-4 with TRBJ2-5; 9 nucleotides agree with TRBD1. After removal of 5 bases from V and 10 bases from J, the junction contained 11 bases not matched to a gene. CDR3 length equals 14 residues. The CDR3 spells CASSTGTGTDFQYF. Written as DNA, the CDR3 is TGTGCCAGCAGTACCGGGACAGGGACCGATTTCCAGTACTTC.

The chain recombines TRBV28 with TRBJ2-2; 7 nucleotides match TRBD1. Trimming took 5 bases from V and 1 from J; bases not matched to a gene: 4. CDR1 and CDR2 (germline): MDHEN, SYDVKM. The CDR3 contains 15 residues. This chain's CDR3 is CASSTDRMNTGELFF. In DNA form, the CDR3 reads TGTGCCAGCAGTACGGACAGGATGAACACCGGGGAGCTGTTTTTT.

In its sample, this clonotype was seen many times. The CDR3 reads CASSSRTESTTDTQYF. CDR3 in DNA: TGTGCCAGCAGCTCCCGGACGGAGTCCACCACAGATACGCAGTATTTT. The chain employs TRBV9 and TRBJ2-3; D uncertain. Germline CDR1 SGDLS, CDR2 YYNGEE. CDR3 size: 16 residues. Trimming shortened V by 4 bases and J by 2 bases, and 17 bases separated the two germline ends.

At least ten counts were recorded for this clonotype. The V gene is TRBV12-3 or TRBV12-4, the J gene TRBJ2-7; D remains ambiguous. Trimming removed 3 bases at V and 3 bases at J, with 6 bases between. The CDR3 runs to 12 residues. Here the CDR3 reads CASSFQVYEQYF. CDR3 in DNA: TGTGCCAGCAGTTTCCAAGTCTACGAGCAGTACTTC.

This clonotype showed up many times. The gene calls are TRBV9 and TRBJ2-1; 11 bases agree with TRBD2. With 5 bases clipped from V and 3 bases from J, the junction kept 10 bases outside the gene matches. The germline CDR1 and CDR2 sequences are SGDLS and YYNGEE. The CDR3 is made up of 17 amino acids. The CDR3 DNA reads TGTGCCAGCAGTCGTTTCTCCGGGACTAGCGGCTACAATGAGCAGTTCTTC. As protein: CASSRFSGTSGYNEQFF.

This clonotype was found a few times. The chain joins TRBV4-1 to TRBJ1-1; tentative D call: TRBD1 (5 bases). V was cut by 4 bases and J by 5 bases, with 17 bases left in between. This CDR3 is 15 amino acids long. Germline CDR1 and CDR2: MGHRA and YSYEKL. CDR3 in DNA: TGCGCCAGCAGCCGGGCCCCAGGGAAATTAACTGAAGCTTTCTTT. Amino acids: CASSRAPGKLTEAFF.

V usage is TRBV7-9 and J usage is TRBJ2-7; TRBD1 matches at 8 bases. The CDR3 consists of 16 residues. Germline assignment: CDR1 SEHNR and CDR2 FQNEAQ (reference sequence). V was clipped by 3 bases and J by 0 bases; unmatched bases: 7. The CDR3, as DNA: TGTGCCAGCAGCTTCGACCGGGACAGGAGCTCCTACGAGCAGTACTTC. The encoded protein is CASSFDRDRSSYEQYF.

This clonotype appeared many times. The CDR3, as DNA: TGTGCCAGCACCCCTGGGGGTATGCATCAGCCCCAGCATTTT. Its protein product is CASTPGGMHQPQHF. The V call is TRBV12-3 or TRBV12-4, the J call TRBJ1-5; tentatively, D is TRBD1 (5 bases). Trimming took off 7 bases at V and 5 bases at J, with 15 bases between the two ends. The CDR3 has 14 residues.